The rows below give T cell receptor beta chains drawn from one sample of a study of OX40 agonist ivuxolimab in advanced cancers. TCRdb keeps only in-frame clones here, not all; method: immunoSEQ multiplex PCR. Among approximately 74,000 clones listed, around 85% were seen once. Sequencing was performed on CD4+ or CD8+ T cells sorted from blood, taken in a trial of the OX40 agonist ivuxolimab. These receptors were collected from an adult with an advanced solid tumor such as melanoma, head and neck, liver or kidney cancer. CDR3s include the opening cysteine and the closing phenylalanine or tryptophan. The order of the fields is V gene, J gene, CDR3 protein.

>TRBV28|TRBJ2-7
CASSLTPYEQYF
>TRBV5-1|TRBJ2-1
CASSVGLGAHNEQFF
>TRBV5-1|TRBJ1-3
CASSLDLRNTIYF
>TRBV25-1|TRBJ2-7
CASTGDEQYF
>TRBV5-6|TRBJ1-1
CASSLLTAINTEAFF
>TRBV6-5|TRBJ1-2
CASSSMTGRSGYTF
>TRBV9|TRBJ1-6
CASSPRPGGNSPLHF
>TRBV5-1|TRBJ2-2
CASSLGDGGLGNRELFF
>TRBV11-1|TRBJ2-7
CASSFGGTVPYEQYF
>TRBV2|TRBJ1-1
CASSETRTISEAFF
>TRBV6-5|TRBJ2-3
CASRGQVTDTQYF
>TRBV6-5|TRBJ2-2
CATGQYTGELFF
>TRBV19|TRBJ1-1
CASTYDHSTEAFF
>TRBV2|TRBJ2-3
CARSRGDTQYF
>TRBV7-9|TRBJ1-1
CAGKGQANTEAFF
>TRBV5-4|TRBJ2-7
CASSPPGGGLYEQYF
>TRBV27|TRBJ2-7
CASSPRVGHEQYF
>TRBV6-4|TRBJ2-1
CASSAHPGNEQFF
>TRBV27|TRBJ1-5
CASSLSARGNQPQHF
>TRBV9|TRBJ2-2
CASSVQGIDTGELFF
>TRBV6-6|TRBJ1-2
CASSTALGRLYGYTF
>TRBV7-2|TRBJ1-2
CASSPRFQDDGYTF
>TRBV5-8|TRBJ2-5
CASSSEDRRKETQYF
>TRBV4-1|TRBJ1-4
CASSQDGPRASTNEKLFF
>TRBV7-9|TRBJ2-5
CASTPSGKQSLQETQYF
>TRBV14|TRBJ1-2
CASSLLPLSRAGVHGYTF
>TRBV9|TRBJ1-1
CASSLRGSNTEAFF
>TRBV7-9|TRBJ1-2
CASSFWDRPYGYTF
>TRBV5-8|TRBJ1-5
CASSLEAGGGNQPQHF
>TRBV14|TRBJ2-2
CASSQAGGIGELFF
>TRBV4-1|TRBJ2-7
CASSRGQGKDYEQYF
>TRBV27|TRBJ1-6
CASSLSQGTPNSPLHF
>TRBV7-2|TRBJ2-7
CASRFDEYSYEQYF